The clone carrying this T cell receptor (beta chain) was counted at least ten times. This specimen comes from a study of CD8 T cells in ankylosing spondylitis. Scientists made TCR beta libraries using quantitative 5'-RACE with molecular barcodes. Via MiXCR, TCRdb re-called the 5' RACE reads, giving one row per CDR3 protein. The table includes 90,000 to 100,000 distinct CDR3 sequences, roughly 8.3% detected once. The CDR3 loop spans 12 amino acids. From germline, CDR1 is DFQATT and CDR2 SNEGSKA (reference sequence). V shed 5 bases, J shed 9 bases, and the junction held 5 bases outside the gene matches.

The sequence derives from a male donor with ankylosing spondylitis or in good health (not recorded which). The V and J genes are TRBV20-1 and TRBJ1-5; 9 bases are a match to TRBD1. Specimen: blood, either unsorted or a sorted T cell fraction (not recorded which). This CDR3 is CSAADRGLPQHF. Written as DNA, the CDR3 is TGCAGTGCTGCGGACAGGGGTTTGCCCCAGCATTTT.